This TCR beta chain was obtained from a study of cytomegalovirus exposure and HLA in healthy donors. The PCR ran on 60 Vbeta and 13 Jbeta primers. Some clones are missing from TCRdb's copy, which holds only in-frame ones; the method was immunoSEQ multiplex PCR. The sample has roughly 63,000 clones; approximately 71% are singletons. In regard to this clone: The CDR3 ends on some other residue instead of the conserved phenylalanine or tryptophan, so this is likely a read error.

Looked up from germline, CDR1 is SGHTA and CDR2 is FQGNSA. The CDR3 runs 14 residues. The V end lost 3 bases, the J end lost 3 bases, and 9 bases lay between the germline ends. This TCR was recovered from a middle-aged man in good health and CMV-seropositive. The chain joins TRBV7-2 to TRBJ1-5, with no clear D. Sequencing was carried out using PBMCs. The DNA for the CDR3 is TGTGCCAGCAGCTTTCAGGCTTACAATCAGCCCCAGCATGTT. This sequence encodes CASSFQAYNQPQHV.